This T cell receptor (beta chain) was identified during a study of response to subunit inactivated influenza vaccine. General study findings and limits: A suggestion made by the authors is that each seasonal influenza vaccination recruits few new T cells.

In this sample, this clonotype turned up a few times. Its antigen is not identified. V shed 4 bases and J shed 5 bases, with 8 bases lying between them. This CDR3 is 12 amino acids long. Germline V gene data show CDR1 as MNHEY and CDR2 as SVGEGT. TCRdb itself ran the RT-PCR reads through MiXCR, one entry per CDR3 protein. The top ten clones hold approximately 2% of a sample with fewer than 550,000 distinct CDR3 sequences, around 25% of them seen once. Sequenced here: CD4+ T cells sorted from PBMCs, sampled 4 to 6 days after vaccination. The clonotype comes from a middle-aged man who received an inactivated influenza vaccine. The rearrangement joins TRBV6-2 or TRBV6-3 to TRBJ2-5, with D tentatively TRBD2 (6 bases). CDR3 protein: CASSWGVETQYF. In DNA form, the CDR3 reads TGTGCCAGCAGTTGGGGGGTCGAGACCCAGTACTTC.